This T cell receptor beta chain derives from a study of regulatory T cells in long-lasting Graves disease. Arm-PCR of CDR3 regions and iRepertoire HTBI primers were used to build TCR beta libraries. In TCRdb, the multiplex PCR reads were re-called with MiXCR into one record per CDR3 protein. The sample contains about 560,000 distinct CDR3 sequences, around 15% of which appear only once. Described time point: newly diagnosed GD, antithyroid drugs for less than 3 months. The TCR library was prepared using RNA isolated from PBMCs. V was shortened by 0 bases and J by 1 base, with 13 bases between the two germline ends. Germline V gives CDR1 SGHRS, CDR2 YFSETQ. There are 16 residues in the CDR3. This clonotype occurred many times. These sequences were also reported in another study, on T cells in Graves' hyperthyroidism and ophthalmopathy.

This chain links TRBV5-1 with TRBJ2-5, with D maybe TRBD1 (6 bases). The sequences come from peripheral blood mononuclear cells (PBMCs), collected at new diagnosis, from a patient treated with antithyroid drugs. This receptor was taken from a man aged 18 to 35 with Graves disease. CDR3 coding DNA: TGCGCCAGCAGCTTGGCACCACAGGGCAGCCAAGAGACCCAGTACTTC. Residues: CASSLAPQGSQETQYF. The full variable domain, in which reference TRBV5-1 and TRBJ2-5 provide the parts outside the CDR3, is KAGVTQTPRYLIKTRGQQVTLSCSPISGHRSVSWYQQTPGQGLQFLFEYFSETQRNKGNFPGRFSGRQFSNSRSEMNVSTLELGDSALYLCASSLAPQGSQETQYFGPGTRLLVL.